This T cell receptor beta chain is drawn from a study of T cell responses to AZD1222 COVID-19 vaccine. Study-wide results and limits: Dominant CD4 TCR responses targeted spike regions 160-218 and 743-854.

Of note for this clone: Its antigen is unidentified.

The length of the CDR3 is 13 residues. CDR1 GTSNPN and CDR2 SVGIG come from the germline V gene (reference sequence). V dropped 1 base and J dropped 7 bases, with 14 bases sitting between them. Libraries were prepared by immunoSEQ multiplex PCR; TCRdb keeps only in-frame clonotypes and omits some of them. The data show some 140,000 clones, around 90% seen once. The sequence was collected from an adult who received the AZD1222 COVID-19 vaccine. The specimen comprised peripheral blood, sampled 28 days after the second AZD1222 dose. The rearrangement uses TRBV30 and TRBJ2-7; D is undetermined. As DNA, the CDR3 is TGTGCCTGGAGTGCCTCACACCTGAGGGAGCAGTACTTC. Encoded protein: CAWSASHLREQYF.